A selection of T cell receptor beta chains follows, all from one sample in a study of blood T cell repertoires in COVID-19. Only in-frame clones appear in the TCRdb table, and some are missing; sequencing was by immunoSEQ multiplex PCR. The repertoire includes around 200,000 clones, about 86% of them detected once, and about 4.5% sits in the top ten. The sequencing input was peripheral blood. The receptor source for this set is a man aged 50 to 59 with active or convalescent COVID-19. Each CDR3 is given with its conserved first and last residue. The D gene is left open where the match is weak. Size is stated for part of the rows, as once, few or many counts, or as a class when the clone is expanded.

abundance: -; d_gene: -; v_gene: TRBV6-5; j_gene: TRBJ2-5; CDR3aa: CASSRTAQETQYF; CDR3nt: TGTGCCAGCAGTCGGACAGCCCAAGAGACCCAGTACTTC
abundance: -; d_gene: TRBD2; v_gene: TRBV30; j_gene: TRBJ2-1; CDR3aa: CAFRLAGGNYNEQFF; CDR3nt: TGTGCCTTTCGACTAGCGGGGGGCAATTACAATGAGCAGTTCTTC
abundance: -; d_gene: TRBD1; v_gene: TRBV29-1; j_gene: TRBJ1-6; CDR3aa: CSAKQGFNSPLHF; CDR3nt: TGCAGCGCCAAACAGGGGTTCAATTCACCCCTCCACTTT
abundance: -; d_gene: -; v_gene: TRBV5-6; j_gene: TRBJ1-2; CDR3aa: CASSLEGVGYTF; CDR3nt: TGTGCCAGCAGCTTGGAAGGGGTCGGCTACACCTTC
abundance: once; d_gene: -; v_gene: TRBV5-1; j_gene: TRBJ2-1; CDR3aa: CASSPAPDSKNEQFF; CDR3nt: TGCGCCAGCAGCCCTGCCCCGGACAGTAAGAATGAGCAGTTCTTC
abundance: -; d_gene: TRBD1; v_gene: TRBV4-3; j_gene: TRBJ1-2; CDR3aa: CASSLKQGVGYGYTF; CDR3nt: TGCGCCAGCAGCCTCAAACAGGGGGTCGGCTATGGCTACACCTTC
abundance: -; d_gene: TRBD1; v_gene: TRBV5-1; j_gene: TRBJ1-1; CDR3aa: CASSVDPQGDPEAFF; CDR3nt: TGCGCCAGCAGTGTCGACCCACAGGGGGATCCTGAAGCTTTCTTT
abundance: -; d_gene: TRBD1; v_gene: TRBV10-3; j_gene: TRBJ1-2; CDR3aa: CAISDTGTGTYGYTF; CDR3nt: TGTGCCATCAGTGATACCGGGACAGGGACCTATGGCTACACCTTC
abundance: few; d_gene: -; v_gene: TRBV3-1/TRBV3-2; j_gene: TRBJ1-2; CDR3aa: CASSQDKTVTFYGYTF; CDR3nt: TGTGCCAGCAGCCAAGATAAAACAGTAACTTTCTATGGCTACACCTTC
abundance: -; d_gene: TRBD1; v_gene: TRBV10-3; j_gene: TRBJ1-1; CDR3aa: CAISESPGQRNTEAFF; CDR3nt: TGTGCCATCAGTGAGTCTCCGGGACAGAGGAACACTGAAGCTTTCTTT
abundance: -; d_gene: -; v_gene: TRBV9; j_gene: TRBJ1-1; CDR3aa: CASSRAMRDTEAFF; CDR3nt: TGTGCCAGCAGCCGGGCCATGAGGGACACTGAAGCTTTCTTT
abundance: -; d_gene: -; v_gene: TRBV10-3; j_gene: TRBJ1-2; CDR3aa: CATVEAPAEGGYTF; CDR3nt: TGTGCCACCGTGGAGGCCCCGGCAGAAGGAGGCTACACCTTC
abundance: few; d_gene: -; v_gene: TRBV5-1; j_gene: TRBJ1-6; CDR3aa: CASSFYSGSPLHF; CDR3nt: TGCGCCAGCAGCTTTTACAGTGGTTCACCCCTCCACTTT
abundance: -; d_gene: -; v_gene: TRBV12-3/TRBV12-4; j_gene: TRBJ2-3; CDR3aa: CASRGGADTQYF; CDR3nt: TGTGCCAGCAGGGGAGGCGCAGATACGCAGTATTTT
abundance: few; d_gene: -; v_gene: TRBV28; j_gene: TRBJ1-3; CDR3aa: CASSPDRHSGNTIYF; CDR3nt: TGTGCCAGCAGCCCCGACCGACACTCTGGAAACACCATATATTTT
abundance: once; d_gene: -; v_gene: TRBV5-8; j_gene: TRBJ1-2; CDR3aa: CASSPWGDTGKFDGYTF; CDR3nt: TGTGCCAGCAGCCCGTGGGGCGACACAGGGAAGTTCGATGGCTACACCTTC
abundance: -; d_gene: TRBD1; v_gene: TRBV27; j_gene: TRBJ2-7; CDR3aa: CASSLLGQGALEQYF; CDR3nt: TGTGCCAGCAGTTTATTGGGACAGGGGGCGCTCGAGCAGTACTTC
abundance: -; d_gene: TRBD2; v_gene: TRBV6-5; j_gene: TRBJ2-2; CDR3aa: CASSRGLAAGELFF; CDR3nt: TGTGCCAGCAGTAGGGGACTAGCGGCCGGGGAGCTGTTTTTT